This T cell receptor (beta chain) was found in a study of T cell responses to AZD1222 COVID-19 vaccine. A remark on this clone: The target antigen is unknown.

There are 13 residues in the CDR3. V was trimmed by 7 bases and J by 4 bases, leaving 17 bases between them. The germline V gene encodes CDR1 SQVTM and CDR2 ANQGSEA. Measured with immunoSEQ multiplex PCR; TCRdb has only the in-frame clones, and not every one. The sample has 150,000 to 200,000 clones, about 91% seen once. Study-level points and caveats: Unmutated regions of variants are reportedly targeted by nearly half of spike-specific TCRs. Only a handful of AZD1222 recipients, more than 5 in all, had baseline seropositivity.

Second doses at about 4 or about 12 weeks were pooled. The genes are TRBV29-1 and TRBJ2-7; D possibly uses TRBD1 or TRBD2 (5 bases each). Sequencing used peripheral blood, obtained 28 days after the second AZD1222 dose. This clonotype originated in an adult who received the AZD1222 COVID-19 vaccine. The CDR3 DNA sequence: TGCAGCGCCCAGGGAGACGAGGGTTACGAGCAGTACTTC. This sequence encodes CSAQGDEGYEQYF.